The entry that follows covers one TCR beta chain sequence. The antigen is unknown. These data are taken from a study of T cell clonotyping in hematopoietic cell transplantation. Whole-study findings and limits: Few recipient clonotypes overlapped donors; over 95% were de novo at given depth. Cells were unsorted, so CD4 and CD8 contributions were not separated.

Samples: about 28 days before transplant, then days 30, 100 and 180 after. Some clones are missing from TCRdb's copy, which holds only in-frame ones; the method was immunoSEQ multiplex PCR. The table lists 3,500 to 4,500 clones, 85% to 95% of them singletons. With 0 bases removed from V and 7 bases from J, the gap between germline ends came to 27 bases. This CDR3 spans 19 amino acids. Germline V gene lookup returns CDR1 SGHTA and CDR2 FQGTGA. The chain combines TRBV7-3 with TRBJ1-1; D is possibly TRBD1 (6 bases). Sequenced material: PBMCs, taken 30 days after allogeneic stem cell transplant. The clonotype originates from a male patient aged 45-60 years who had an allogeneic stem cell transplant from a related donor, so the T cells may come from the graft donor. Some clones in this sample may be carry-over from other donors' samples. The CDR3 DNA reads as TGTGCCAGCAGCTTAACTCCTACCACAGTCCACAGGGCCGGGGGTGAAGCTTTCTTT. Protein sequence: CASSLTPTTVHRAGGEAFF.